The rows below give T cell receptor beta chains drawn from one sample of a study of blood T cell repertoires in COVID-19. The assay was immunoSEQ multiplex PCR, and TCRdb's table has in-frame clones only and misses some. The data hold around 250,000 clones, with roughly 84% observed a single time. Sequences were obtained from peripheral blood. All receptors derive from a woman aged 40 to 55 who had recovered from COVID-19. The CDR3 runs from the conserved cysteine through the conserved F or W.

V gene,CDR3 protein
TRBV5-6,CASSSRTAFNYGYTF
TRBV27,CASSLRQGYNEQFF
TRBV7-9,CASSQFPGGRTLRFF
TRBV5-1,CASSYSGGEETQYF
TRBV19,CARGGSYEQYF
TRBV30,CAWNPGQGGNQPQHF
TRBV29-1,CSASRRGGYTF
TRBV5-5,CASSFGTHEAFF
TRBV5-6,CASSFTSGSYNEQFF
TRBV5-4,CASSSGLAGGYQETQYF
TRBV16,CASSLAGTGGYGYTF
TRBV3-1/TRBV3-2,CASSQDTDEQYF
TRBV2,CASSTDRGGTQYF
TRBV28,CASSPRRSSGSTDTQYF
TRBV4-1,CASRNGQLNTEAFF
TRBV19,CASTPGFNEKLFF
TRBV2,CASRRRGPLTEAFF
TRBV30,CAWSVGGGEEKLFF
TRBV6-5,CASSYESPVSNQPQHF
TRBV3-1/TRBV3-2,CASSQKADRLLAKNIQYF
TRBV19,CASSYQGEQFF
TRBV5-1,CASSSAGGTNEKLFF
TRBV2,CASAGQSQGALHF
TRBV6-6,CASSSGNSYEQYF
TRBV6-1,CASSELSGRSPLHF
TRBV20-1,CSGWDLYGYTF
TRBV4-1,CASSQGTGDGRAYNSPLHF
TRBV7-9,CASSLAGGNQPQHF
TRBV4-2,CASSRGSSGGGRYNEQFF
TRBV5-4,CASSRDRNTEAFF
TRBV7-9,CASSTGTGGLSSPLHF
TRBV25-1,CASRGTGRNSPLHF
TRBV3-1/TRBV3-2,CASTELGNTGELFF
TRBV2,CASSTTGGHEQYF
TRBV2,CASSLTSGDNEQFF
TRBV28,CASSPTGRLGKLFF
TRBV7-9,CASSFRGQGARNEQFF